Each of the 30 T cell receptor beta chains below was sequenced from the same sample in a study of blood T cells in healthy people across ages. A sample-barcoded 5' primer and a J-beta primer mix were used in a second PCR of roughly 7 to 11 cycles. MiXCR, applied by TCRdb to the 5' RACE reads, yields one record per CDR3 protein. This sample carries almost 300,000 distinct CDR3 sequences, 27% of them seen once, and the ten largest clones take 29%. The sequencing input was blood. The receptors originated from a woman aged 70-85 years in good health.

V usage is TRBV20-1 and J usage is TRBJ2-5; possibly TRBD1 or TRBD2 for D (6 bases each). V lost 5 bases, J lost 7 bases, and 14 bases lay in between. Germline-derived CDR1 and CDR2 are DFQATT and SNEGSKA (reference sequence). The CDR3 has 12 amino acids. The CDR3 loop reads CSASRLGGTQYF. DNA for the CDR3: TGCAGTGCTTCCAGACTAGGGGGGACCCAGTACTTC.

The sample holds a few counts of this clonotype. J is TRBJ1-1 and V is TRBV12-3 or TRBV12-4; unclear D gene. Between the trimmed V and J ends, which lost 3 bases and 14 bases, there was a span of 13 bases. This CDR3 is built from 11 residues. The CDR3 loop reads CASSLVPPPFF. In DNA, the CDR3 is TGTGCCAGCAGTTTGGTCCCCCCCCCATTCTTT.

This clonotype came up a few times. The gene calls are TRBV6-2 or TRBV6-3 and TRBJ2-5; 8 bases map to TRBD1. CDR1 and CDR2 (germline): MNHEY, SVGEGT. The CDR3 extends over 11 amino acids. Trimming removed 11 bases from V and 4 bases from J; junction bases left unmatched: 3. Here the CDR3 DNA reads TGTGCCGGAGGACAGGGAGAGACCCAGTACTTC. Protein product: CAGGQGETQYF.

This clonotype has a count of ten or more. This sequence joins TRBV20-1 and TRBJ1-5; 7 nucleotides match TRBD1. The CDR3 is made up of 16 amino acids. J lost 3 bases, V lost 0 bases, and 8 bases had no gene match. The germline gives CDR1 DFQATT, CDR2 SNEGSKA (reference sequence). CDR3 amino acids: CSAREGGQAPNQPQHF. In DNA form, the CDR3 reads TGCAGTGCTAGAGAAGGAGGACAGGCCCCCAATCAGCCCCAGCATTTT.

This clonotype was seen a handful of times. J is TRBJ2-4 and V is TRBV21-1; the table's D call TRBD2 went unverified against the DNA. TRBV21-1 represents a pseudogene. The CDR3 covers 20 residues. The CDR3 region has the DNA TGTGCCAGCAGCAAATTCCCCCGCGAGGTCGGGGTCCGACTCGAAAACATTCAGTACTTC. It is translated as CASSKFPREVGVRLENIQYF.

A few counts support this clonotype. The chain combines TRBV6-2 or TRBV6-3 with TRBJ2-7, with 7 positions matching TRBD2. The V and J ends lost 4 bases and 7 bases, in that order; junction bases with no gene match: 10. Germline V gives CDR1 MNHEY, CDR2 SVGEGT. This CDR3 region has 14 residues. CDR3 bases: TGTGCCAGCAGTTCTGAGCGGGGTAGGAAGGAGCAGTACTTC. Residues: CASSSERGRKEQYF.

This clonotype was seen repeatedly, ten times or more. V usage is TRBV28 and J usage is TRBJ1-2; no reliable D call. Trimming stripped 10 bases from V and 0 bases from J, with 12 bases between. Germline V gives CDR1 MDHEN, CDR2 SYDVKM. The CDR3 totals 13 residues. The CDR3 DNA reads TGTGCCACCCCTGGTAGTGCTAACTATGGCTACACCTTC. This sequence encodes CATPGSANYGYTF.

This clonotype was counted ten times or more. V is TRBV10-3 and J is TRBJ1-3; D call uncertain. The CDR3 contains 14 residues. Germline V gives CDR1 ENHRY, CDR2 SYGVKD. V was pared by 8 bases and J by 0 bases, with 11 bases between. CDR3 region: CAIQSASSGNTIYF. The CDR3 coding sequence is TGTGCCATCCAGTCAGCCAGCTCTGGAAACACCATATATTTT.

This clonotype turned up a few times. This sequence joins TRBV11-2 and TRBJ2-5; D remains ambiguous. This CDR3 comprises 12 residues. Trimming removed 3 bases from V and 5 bases from J, with 7 bases in between. Germline V lookup: CDR1 SGHAT, CDR2 FQNNGV. For the CDR3, the DNA is TGTGCCAGCAGCTTTGGTTTCGAGACCCAGTACTTC. Residues: CASSFGFETQYF.

The V and J genes are TRBV5-1 and TRBJ2-1, with D tentatively TRBD2 (7 bases). The closer fit of TRBJ2-7 to the DNA end suggests the J call may be wrong. The CDR3 totals 16 residues. Germline lookup yields CDR1 SGHRS and CDR2 YFSETQ. The CDR3 region has the DNA TGCGCCAGCAGCCTAACGACCGGACAGCGGGGTGGCGAGCAGTACTTC. Its protein product is CASSLTTGQRGGEQYF.

This chain joins TRBV7-2 and TRBJ2-2; D is uncertain. Between the trimmed V and J ends, which lost 6 bases and 4 bases, there was a span of 6 bases. The germline V gene encodes CDR1 SGHTA and CDR2 FQGNSA. This CDR3 has 12 residues. CDR3 DNA sequence: TGTGCCAGCAGACCAAGCACCGGGGAGCTGTTTTTT. Translation gives CASRPSTGELFF.

V and J are TRBV7-2 and TRBJ2-5; TRBD2 matches 9 bases. CDR1 is SGHTA, CDR2 FQGNSA, per germline. V lost 5 bases to trimming and J lost 0 bases; unmatched junction nucleotides: 7. This CDR3 contains 16 residues. Here the CDR3 reads CASSLRLAEDQETQYF. CDR3 bases: TGTGCCAGCAGCCTCCGACTAGCGGAGGACCAAGAGACCCAGTACTTC.

The V gene is TRBV4-3, the J gene TRBJ1-1; weak D call: TRBD1 (6 bases). The V end was cut by 2 bases, the J end by 7 bases, with 11 bases between. The CDR3 totals 13 residues. The V gene's germline CDR1 is LGHNA and CDR2 YSLEER. CDR3 protein: CASSQSGQFEAFF. CDR3 DNA sequence: TGCGCCAGCAGCCAATCCGGACAGTTTGAAGCTTTCTTT.

This chain joins TRBV7-2 and TRBJ2-6, with D tentatively TRBD1 or TRBD2 (5 bases each). The CDR3 has 16 residues. Per germline, CDR1 SGHTA and CDR2 FQGNSA. Trimming took 5 bases from V and 0 from J, leaving 11 bases between them. Here the CDR3 DNA reads TGTGCCAGCAGCCCCTTTGGGGGCTCTGGGGCCAACGTCCTGACTTTC. Translated, it gives CASSPFGGSGANVLTF.

This chain connects TRBV6-1 to TRBJ2-5, with 7 bases matching TRBD2. Near its end, the DNA agrees better with TRBJ2-1, so the J call may be wrong. CDR1 is MNHNS, CDR2 SASEGT, per germline. The CDR3 loop spans 13 amino acids. CDR3 bases: TGTGCCAGCCCTGAGCGGGACTCCAATGAGCAGTTCTTC. Protein product: CASPERDSNEQFF.

This clonotype was counted a few times. The rearrangement links TRBV29-1 to TRBJ1-4; TRBD1 matches at 9 bases. The junction had 2 bases not matched to a gene; V was cut back by 6 bases and J by 6 bases. The CDR3 has 12 residues. Germline lookup yields CDR1 SQVTM and CDR2 ANQGSEA. The CDR3 nucleotides are TGCAGCGTGGGACAGGGAGATGAAAAACTGTTTTTT. Amino acids: CSVGQGDEKLFF.

This chain joins TRBV19 and TRBJ1-1; tentative D call: TRBD1 (6 bases). The germline V gene encodes CDR1 LNHDA and CDR2 SQIVND (reference sequence). The V and J ends lost 5 bases and 1 base respectively, with 8 bases between them. The CDR3 is made up of 13 amino acids. This chain's CDR3 is CASSVRGNTEAFF. The DNA for the CDR3 is TGTGCCAGTAGTGTCAGGGGGAACACTGAAGCTTTCTTT. Drawing the rest from reference TRBV19 and TRBJ1-1, the complete variable domain is DGGITQSPKYLFRKEGQNVTLSCEQNLNHDAMYWYRQDPGQGLRLIYYSQIVNDFQKGDIAEGYSVSREKKESFPLTVTSAQKNPTAFYLCASSVRGNTEAFFGQGTRLTVV.

This clonotype was detected only a few times. The chain carries TRBV29-1 and TRBJ2-7; 9 bases align to TRBD2. Germline CDR1 is SQVTM and CDR2 is ANQGSEA. The CDR3 has 14 amino acids. J gave up 3 bases and V 6 bases, and 9 bases lay outside the gene matches. CDR3 nucleotides: TGCAGCGTGGGGGTTCGCGGGAGGGACTACGAGCAGTACTTC. This encodes CSVGVRGRDYEQYF.

This CDR3 is CASNDPAGGFTDTQYF. The CDR3 nucleotides are TGTGCCAGCAACGACCCGGCGGGGGGATTCACAGATACGCAGTATTTT. V and J are TRBV7-2 and TRBJ2-3; 8 bases fit TRBD2. Looked up from germline, CDR1 is SGHTA and CDR2 is FQGNSA. The CDR3 is 16 amino acids. V lost 7 bases, J lost 2 bases, and 11 bases stayed unmatched. The entire variable domain, with the rest obtained from reference TRBV7-2 and TRBJ2-3, is as follows: GAGVSQSPSNKVTEKGKDVELRCDPISGHTALYWYRQSLGQGLEFLIYFQGNSAPDKSGLPSDRFSAERTGGSVSTLTIQRTQQEDSAVYLCASNDPAGGFTDTQYFGPGTRLTVL.

In its sample, this clonotype was seen a few times. The DNA of the CDR3 is TGCAGCGTTGAGAGGGGACTTTCGACTAGCGGGATGACAGATACGCAGTATTTT. Translating gives CSVERGLSTSGMTDTQYF. The chain couples TRBV29-1 to TRBJ2-3; TRBD2 aligns across 11 bases. The CDR3 covers 18 residues. CDR1 and CDR2 (germline): SQVTM, ANQGSEA. Losses at the gene ends were 3 bases for V and 3 bases for J; bases not matched to a gene: 14.

The chain couples TRBV7-9 to TRBJ2-2; D uncertain. Germline values: CDR1 SEHNR, CDR2 FQNEAQ (reference sequence). Trimming stripped 1 base from V and 7 bases from J, with 4 bases between. CDR3 length equals 12 residues. CDR3 protein: CASSLEDGELFF. The CDR3 coding sequence is TGTGCCAGCAGCTTAGAGGACGGGGAGCTGTTTTTT.

CDR3 DNA: TGCAGTGCCGAGCCGGATGTAGATATAGCGGGTACCTACGAGCAGTACTTC. It codes for CSAEPDVDIAGTYEQYF. J is TRBJ2-7 and V is TRBV20-1; 7 positions agree with TRBD2. Germline-derived CDR1 and CDR2 are DFQATT and SNEGSKA (reference sequence). Losses at the gene ends were 6 bases for V and 2 bases for J; bases not matched to a gene: 19. The CDR3 loop spans 17 amino acids.

This clonotype has more than one count but fewer than ten. The chain links TRBV6-4 to TRBJ1-2, with a tentative D call TRBD1 (6 bases). Between the trimmed V and J ends, which lost 6 bases and 5 bases, there was a span of 16 bases. CDR1 and CDR2 from the germline V gene are MRHNA and SNTAGT. The CDR3 consists of 14 residues. CDR3 sequence (DNA): TGTGCCAGCAGGGCCGGACAGTCATCATATGGCTACACCTTC. Translation: CASRAGQSSYGYTF.

This clonotype was counted between two and nine times. The chain combines TRBV7-9 with TRBJ2-5, with D unresolved. The CDR3 length is 12 residues. Per the germline V gene, CDR1 is SEHNR and CDR2 is FQNEAQ (reference sequence). Trimming took off 2 bases at V and 5 bases at J, with 6 bases between the two ends. CDR3 nucleotides: TGTGCCAGCAGCTTATCAACGGAGACCCAGTACTTC. Translation: CASSLSTETQYF.

This clonotype came up a few times. This rearrangement joins TRBV7-3 to TRBJ2-1; D not resolved. Germline V gene lookup returns CDR1 SGHTA and CDR2 FQGTGA. CDR3 size: 16 residues. Trimming removed 0 bases from V and 0 bases from J, with 9 bases in between. CDR3 region: CASSLTAWSSYNEQFF. In DNA form, the CDR3 reads TGTGCCAGCAGCTTAACTGCCTGGAGCTCCTACAATGAGCAGTTCTTC.

A few counts support this clonotype. The chain recombines TRBV6-6 with TRBJ2-7; 10 positions match TRBD1. Losses at the gene ends were 2 bases for V and 2 bases for J; bases not matched to a gene: 3. The length of the CDR3 is 15 residues. Germline CDR1 and CDR2: MNHNY and SVGAGI (reference sequence). Written as DNA, the CDR3 is TGTGCCAGCAGTTACGCGGGACAGGGGACCTACGAGCAGTACTTC. Its protein is CASSYAGQGTYEQYF.

The V and J genes are TRBV3-1 and TRBJ1-1; no firm D call. The CDR3 runs 14 residues. V lost 0 bases, J lost 7 bases, and 12 bases lay in between. Per the germline V gene, CDR1 is LGHDT and CDR2 is YNNKEL (reference sequence). The chain's CDR3 is CASSQEGKGGEAFF. The DNA for the CDR3 is TGTGCCAGCAGCCAAGAAGGAAAGGGTGGTGAAGCTTTCTTT.

The V gene is TRBV12-3 or TRBV12-4, the J gene TRBJ2-3; TRBD1 aligns across 7 bases. This CDR3 is built from 15 residues. J gave up 1 base and V 6 bases, and 7 bases lay outside the gene matches. The CDR3 DNA is TGTGCCAGCAGCCACGGGACAGCACGCACAGATACGCAGTATTTT. It specifies CASSHGTARTDTQYF.

A word on this clonotype: One end of the junction varies from germline; a read error may be responsible. The genes are TRBV7-6 and TRBJ1-1; D gene ambiguous. The CDR3 is 13 residues long. Germline V gives CDR1 SGHVS, CDR2 FNYEAQ. The CDR3 here is CVSSLTENTEAFF. In DNA, the CDR3 is TGTGTCAGCAGCCTAACAGAGAACACTGAAGCTTTCTTT.

This clonotype was seen ten or more times. The chain couples TRBV7-2 to TRBJ2-1; 9 nucleotides line up with TRBD2. Looked up from germline, CDR1 is SGHTA and CDR2 is FQGNSA. The CDR3 is 17 residues long. The J segment lost 2 bases and the V segment lost 7 bases, leaving 12 bases of the junction unmatched. The CDR3 bases are TGTGCCAGCATCCGGCGGGCTAGCGGGAACCCCTACAATGAGCAGTTCTTC. Residues: CASIRRASGNPYNEQFF.